What follows describes a single T cell receptor beta chain. Authors' processing steps: Cell counts per sample came from amplifying reference gene primers. Data came from immunoSEQ multiplex PCR; TCRdb stores just in-frame clones and leaves some out. That table furnishes V, J and clone size, whereas the DNA furnished D and trimming. This repertoire shows about 220,000 clones, 83% found once; its top ten account for about 4.8%. V was pared by 4 bases and J by 0 bases, with 2 bases of the junction left unmatched. The V gene's germline CDR1 is SQVTM and CDR2 ANQGSEA. The CDR3 extends over 13 amino acids. The sample originates from a study of blood T cell repertoires in COVID-19. Study-wide background: PBMCs, B-cell-depleted T cells, or T cells were the source of the cDNA or gDNA that made up the material.

The V call is TRBV29-1, the J call TRBJ1-2, with TRBD1 matching over 7 bases. The sequence was collected from a woman aged 45-59 years who had been exposed to COVID-19. Sample: PBMCs or T cells enriched from blood (not recorded which). CDR3 protein: CSVGQGSNYGYTF. In DNA, the CDR3 is TGCAGCGTTGGACAGGGATCTAACTATGGCTACACCTTC.